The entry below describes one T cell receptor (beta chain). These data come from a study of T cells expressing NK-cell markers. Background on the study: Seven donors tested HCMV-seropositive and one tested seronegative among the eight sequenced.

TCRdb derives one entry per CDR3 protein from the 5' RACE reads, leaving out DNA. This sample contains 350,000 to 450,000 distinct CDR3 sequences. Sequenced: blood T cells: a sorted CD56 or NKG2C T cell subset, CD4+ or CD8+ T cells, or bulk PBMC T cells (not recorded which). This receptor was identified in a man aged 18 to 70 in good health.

The CDR3 protein is CASSQVQGKETQYF. The chain joins TRBV4-2 to TRBJ2-5; TCRdb's D call of TRBD1 is untestable without DNA. The CDR3 spans 14 residues. Germline lookup yields CDR1 LGHNA and CDR2 YNFKEQ.